This T cell receptor (beta chain) was captured by sequencing in a study of early T cells in non-severe SARS-CoV-2 infection. Findings and limits, study-wide: Comparison of clonotypes with VDJdb favored anti-spike CD8 responses while missing private and CD4 specificities.

With regard to this clonotype: Its antigen is unknown.

The V and J ends lost 3 bases and 9 bases respectively, with 15 bases between them. This CDR3 has 15 amino acids. The germline V gene has CDR1 MNHEY and CDR2 SMNVEV (reference sequence). The TCR library protocol was used to attach unique molecular identifiers. These identifiers were attached to individual cDNA molecules. TCRdb re-called the 5' RACE reads with MiXCR, one entry per CDR3 protein. The sample contains roughly 110,000 distinct CDR3 sequences, roughly 10% of which appear only once. The clonotype comes from an adult who was a healthcare worker with PCR-confirmed SARS-CoV-2 infection or an uninfected control (not recorded which). The chain recombines TRBV27 with TRBJ1-6; no reliable D call. Sequenced: whole blood. Written as DNA, the CDR3 is TGTGCCAGCAGTTTCCTAAGGGAGGGCGGTTCACCCCTCCACTTT. This gives the protein CASSFLREGGSPLHF.